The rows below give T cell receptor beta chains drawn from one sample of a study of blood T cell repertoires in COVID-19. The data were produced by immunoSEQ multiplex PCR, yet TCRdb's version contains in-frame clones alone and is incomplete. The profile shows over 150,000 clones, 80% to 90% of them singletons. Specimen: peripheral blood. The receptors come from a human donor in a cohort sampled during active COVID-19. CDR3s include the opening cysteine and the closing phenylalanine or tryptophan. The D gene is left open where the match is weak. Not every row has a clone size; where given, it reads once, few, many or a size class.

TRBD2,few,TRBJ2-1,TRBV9,TGTGCCAGCAGCCCCGGGGGGACTAGCGGGAGACGCTACAATGAGCAGTTCTTC,CASSPGGTSGRRYNEQFF
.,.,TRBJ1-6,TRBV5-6,TGTGCCAGCAGCTTGGAAGGGGGGGCGGGTTCACCCCTCCACTTT,CASSLEGGAGSPLHF
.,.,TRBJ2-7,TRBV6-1,TGTGCCAGCAGTGAATTCAGGGGCTCCGAGCAGTACTTC,CASSEFRGSEQYF
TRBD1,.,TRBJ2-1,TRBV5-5,TGTGCCAGCAGCTTGGGGGACAGGGAAATGGATGAGCAGTTCTTC,CASSLGDREMDEQFF
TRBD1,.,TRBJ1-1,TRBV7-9,TGTGCCAGCAGCGGACAGGGGGTACACACTGAAGCTTTCTTT,CASSGQGVHTEAFF
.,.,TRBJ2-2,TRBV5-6,TGTGCCAGCAGCTTACCGGGTCCCTACCGGGAGCTGTTTTTT,CASSLPGPYRELFF
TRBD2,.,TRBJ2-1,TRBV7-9,TGTGCCAGCAGCTTCAGGTTAAGGGGACTAGCGCTTTCCTACAATGAGCAGTTCTTC,CASSFRLRGLALSYNEQFF
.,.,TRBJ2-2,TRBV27,TGTGCCAGCAGCCTCGACCCGGGACACGCAAACACCGGGGAGCTGTTTTTT,CASSLDPGHANTGELFF
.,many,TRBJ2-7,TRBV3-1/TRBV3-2,TGTGCCAGCAGCCAATTGGCAGGGCACGACGAGCAGTACTTC,CASSQLAGHDEQYF
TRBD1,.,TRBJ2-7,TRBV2,TGTGCCAGCAGTGATGGACAGGCCGCCTACGAGCAGTACTTC,CASSDGQAAYEQYF
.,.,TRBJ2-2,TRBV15,TGTGCCACCAGCAGAGATACCAACCTACAGTCCACCGGGGAGCTGTTTTTT,CATSRDTNLQSTGELFF
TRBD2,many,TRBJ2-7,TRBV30,TGTGCCTGGAGTGGGGGGACTAGCGGGAGTAGGGAGCAGTACTTC,CAWSGGTSGSREQYF
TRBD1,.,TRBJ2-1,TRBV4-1,TGCGCCAGCAGCCGACTGAGGACAGGGGCCAATGAGCAGTTCTTC,CASSRLRTGANEQFF
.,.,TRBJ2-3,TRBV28,TGTGCCAGCAGTTTAGCGGGGGACAGGATGTACACAGATACGCAGTATTTT,CASSLAGDRMYTDTQYF
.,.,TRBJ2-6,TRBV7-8,TGTGCCAGCAGCTTAGTGGGGCTCTCTGGGGCCAACGTCCTGACTTTC,CASSLVGLSGANVLTF
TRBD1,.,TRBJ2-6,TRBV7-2,TGTGCCAGCAGCTTAGGGGCAGGGGGAAAGAACGTCCTGACTTTC,CASSLGAGGKNVLTF
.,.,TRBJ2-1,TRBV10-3,TGTGCCATCAGCGAAGGCGAGGGATACAATGAGCAGTTCTTC,CAISEGEGYNEQFF
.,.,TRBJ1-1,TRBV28,TGTGCCAGCAGTTTATGGGAGGGAATTGAAGCTTTCTTT,CASSLWEGIEAFF
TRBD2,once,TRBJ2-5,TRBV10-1,TGCGCCAGCAGCGGGTCCCTAGCGGGAAGAGAGACCCAGTACTTC,CASSGSLAGRETQYF
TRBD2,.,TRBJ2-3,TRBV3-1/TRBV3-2,TGTGCCAGCACTTTCGGGACTAGCGGGAGGTTTACGCAGTATTTT,CASTFGTSGRFTQYF
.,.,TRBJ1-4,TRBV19,TGTGCCAGTACCATGAGCATGAAAATGGAAAAACTGTTTTTT,CASTMSMKMEKLFF
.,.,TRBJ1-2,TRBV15,TGTGCCACCAGCAGAAGACGACAAGTCGGCTACACCTTC,CATSRRRQVGYTF
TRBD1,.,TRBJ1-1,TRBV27,TGTGCCAGCAAGTTGGGGCAGGGGGACACTGAAGCTTTCTTT,CASKLGQGDTEAFF
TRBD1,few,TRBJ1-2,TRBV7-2,TGTGCCAGCATCCCGGACAGGGGAGATGGCTACACCTTC,CASIPDRGDGYTF
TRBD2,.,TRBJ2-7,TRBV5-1,TGCGCCAGCAGCTTGGTTCTAGCGGGAGATGGGTACGAGCAGTACTTC,CASSLVLAGDGYEQYF
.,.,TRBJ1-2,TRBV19,TGTGCCAGTAGTCGGGGGGCCTACTATGGCTACACCTTC,CASSRGAYYGYTF
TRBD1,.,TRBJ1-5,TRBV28,TGTGCCAGCAGTCCAGGGGGCGGCGGTCAGCCCCAGCATTTT,CASSPGGGGQPQHF
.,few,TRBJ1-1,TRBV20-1,TGCAGTGCTTGGAGGATCACTGAAGCTTTCTTT,CSAWRITEAFF